Each of the 10 T cell receptor beta chains below was sequenced from the same sample in a study of T cell changes during pregnancy in multiple sclerosis. Clones were read by immunoSEQ multiplex PCR, and TCRdb kept only the in-frame ones, dropping some. The profile covers 70,000 to 100,000 clones, with over 85% appearing a single time and roughly 1% taken by the ten largest. The material sequenced was peripheral blood, taken in the first trimester of pregnancy. The source of these receptors is a female donor with multiple sclerosis, enrolled in a pregnancy study.

The chain has TRBV9 and TRBJ1-1; TRBD1 might be the D (5 bases). V lost 2 bases and J 7 bases, leaving 9 bases between the germline ends. The germline V gene has CDR1 SGDLS and CDR2 YYNGEE. The CDR3 consists of 12 residues. CDR3 in amino acids: CASSVGDSEAFF. The CDR3 region has the DNA TGTGCCAGCAGCGTGGGTGACAGTGAAGCTTTCTTT.

The chain is built from TRBV5-1 and TRBJ1-1; D gene unclear. Trimming took 4 bases from V and 1 from J, leaving 11 bases between them. CDR1 is SGHRS, CDR2 YFSETQ, per germline. This CDR3 contains 14 residues. The CDR3 sequence: CASSAGVSNTEAFF. The CDR3 DNA is TGCGCCAGCAGCGCCGGGGTATCGAACACTGAAGCTTTCTTT.

The chain combines TRBV28 with TRBJ2-5; a possible D gene is TRBD2 (5 bases). The CDR3 is 17 residues long. Germline V CDR1 and CDR2: MDHEN, SYDVKM. The V end lost 6 bases, the J end lost 2 bases, and 22 bases lay between the germline ends. CDR3 nucleotides: TGTGCCAGCAGCTATGCTCTGACTCGGGATACTCAAGAGACCCAGTACTTC. It yields the protein CASSYALTRDTQETQYF.

V usage is TRBV7-7 and J usage is TRBJ2-2, with 8 bases aligning to TRBD1. The germline CDR1 and CDR2 sequences are SSHAT and FNYEAQ (reference sequence). CDR3 length: 14 amino acids. Trimming cost V 6 bases and J 5 bases; bases outside gene matches: 5. The CDR3 sequence: CASRPTGVTGELFF. The CDR3 region has the DNA TGTGCCAGCAGACCGACAGGGGTAACCGGGGAGCTGTTTTTT.

The rearrangement uses TRBV18 and TRBJ1-4; D unclear. The CDR3 covers 15 residues. V was cut by 2 bases and J by 4 bases, with 11 bases left in between. Germline V CDR1 and CDR2: KGHSH, LQKENI. Written as DNA, the CDR3 is TGTGCCAGCTCACCAGTACAGTCTTTTAATGAAAAACTGTTTTTT. This encodes CASSPVQSFNEKLFF.

This chain connects TRBV19 to TRBJ1-1; maybe TRBD1 (6 bases). The CDR3 is 14 residues long. V lost 5 bases to trimming and J lost 4 bases, with 14 bases between them. The V gene's germline CDR1 is LNHDA and CDR2 SQIVND (reference sequence). The CDR3: CASSGRTEGTEAFF. For the CDR3, the DNA is TGTGCCAGTAGTGGTCGGACAGAAGGCACTGAAGCTTTCTTT.

This clone turned up a few times. The CDR3 here is CASSESTSGQYEQYF. In DNA, the CDR3 is TGCGCCAGCAGTGAGTCGACTAGCGGGCAGTACGAGCAGTACTTC. The chain employs TRBV10-1 and TRBJ2-7; 10 nucleotides line up with TRBD2. Germline CDR1 is WNHNN and CDR2 is SYGVQD (reference sequence). CDR3 length: 15 amino acids. V lost 0 bases, J lost 4 bases, and 3 bases stayed unmatched.

The chain recombines TRBV19 with TRBJ1-5; weak D call: TRBD1 (6 bases). This CDR3 comprises 16 residues. Germline V gene sequence: CDR1 LNHDA, CDR2 SQIVND (reference sequence). The V end lost 5 bases, the J end lost 0 bases, and 14 bases lay between the germline ends. The CDR3 bases are TGTGCCAGTAGTCGTTCCGGGACACATAGCAATCAGCCCCAGCATTTT. Translation gives CASSRSGTHSNQPQHF.

The chain combines TRBV5-4 with TRBJ2-7, with a tentative D call TRBD2 (5 bases). CDR3 size: 15 residues. Between the trimmed V and J ends, which lost 5 bases and 2 bases, there was a span of 17 bases. Per the germline V gene, CDR1 is SGHNT and CDR2 is YYREEE (reference sequence). CDR3 loop: CASSAGVVVTYEQYF. CDR3 nucleotide sequence: TGTGCCAGCAGTGCCGGGGTAGTAGTAACCTACGAGCAGTACTTC.

The chain is built from TRBV28 and TRBJ1-5; tentative D call: TRBD1 (5 bases). Germline V gene data show CDR1 as MDHEN and CDR2 as SYDVKM. The CDR3 loop spans 15 amino acids. V was pared by 1 base and J by 0 bases, with 7 bases between. CDR3 in amino acids: CASSLSGLSNQPQHF. CDR3 bases: TGTGCCAGCAGTTTATCAGGGCTTAGCAATCAGCCCCAGCATTTT.